This T cell receptor beta chain comes out of a study of blood T cell repertoires in COVID-19. In the study overall: Acute-phase and convalescent COVID-19 samples originated in the United States, Italy and Spain. T cells, B-cell-depleted T cells, or PBMCs supplied cDNA or gDNA.

This CDR3 contains 14 residues. Losses at the gene ends were 3 bases for V and 5 bases for J; bases not matched to a gene: 6. Germline V lookup: CDR1 SGHTA, CDR2 FQGNSA. This clone was detected once. Per the authors' pipeline: Reference gene primer amplification in the assay estimated nucleated cell counts. Assay: immunoSEQ multiplex PCR; the TCRdb copy retains only in-frame clones and omits some. V, J and clone size are those of that table, while D and trimming were read from the DNA. The sample gives 130,000 to 150,000 clones, approximately 80% of which show up once; about 38% is in the top ten. Specimen: peripheral blood. This TCR was sampled from a human donor in a cohort sampled during active COVID-19. This chain uses TRBV7-2 with TRBJ1-1, with TRBD1 matching over 7 bases. The CDR3 DNA reads TGTGCCAGCAGCTTCACAGGGGCGGGGACTGAAGCTTTCTTT. This gives the protein CASSFTGAGTEAFF.